What follows is one TCR beta chain and its context. Its antigen is currently unknown. This specimen belongs to a study of shared clonotypes between healthy human individuals. Findings of the study overall: The genetic and exposure-history diversity represented was limited by few donors.

Generated by immunoSEQ multiplex PCR, the TCRdb table keeps only in-frame clones and is missing some. Among under 600,000 clones listed, approximately 95% were seen once. The sequence was collected from a woman under 40 in good health. The sequenced material came from naive CD4+ T cells sorted from blood. Subset defined: CD45RA+ positively selected.

The CDR3 nucleotides read TGTGCCAGCAGTTATCATTTTGGGACAGGGTACGAGCAGTACTTC. It codes for CASSYHFGTGYEQYF. The rearrangement uses TRBV6-5 and TRBJ2-7; 9 positions agree with TRBD1. Germline V CDR1 and CDR2: MNHEY, SVGAGI. V dropped 3 bases and J dropped 4; count of bases not matched to a gene: 7. The CDR3 is made up of 15 amino acids.